Listed below are T cell receptor beta chains from one sample, sequenced in a study of T cells in Graves' hyperthyroidism and ophthalmopathy. TCRdb reprocessed the multiplex PCR reads via MiXCR and lists one record per CDR3 protein. The repertoire holds about 690,000 distinct CDR3 sequences, with roughly 17% as singletons. Material for sequencing was blood. The receptor source for this set is a man between 45 and 60 years old with Graves' hyperthyroidism. Each CDR3 is given with its conserved first and last residue. The order of the fields is J gene, D gene, clone size, V gene, CDR3 protein, CDR3 DNA. D genes are given only for firm matches. Clone size appears in some rows only: once, few, many, or a class for an expanded clone.

TRBJ1-2 - - TRBV29-1 CSDFDRTYGYTF TGCAGCGACTTCGACAGGACCTATGGCTACACCTTC
TRBJ2-5 - - TRBV5-1 CASSWGEDGETQYF TGCGCCAGCAGCTGGGGGGAAGACGGGGAGACCCAGTACTTC
TRBJ2-1 - many TRBV2 CASRALLEQFF TGTGCCAGCAGGGCTTTGCTCGAGCAGTTCTTC
TRBJ2-6 - many TRBV4-3 CASSQVWWPLRGGSGANVLTF TGCGCCAGCAGCCAAGTCTGGTGGCCCCTCAGGGGAGGCTCTGGGGCCAACGTCCTGACTTTC
TRBJ2-2 - many TRBV6-1 CASSNPYDPGELFF TGTGCCAGCAGTAACCCCTACGATCCCGGGGAGCTGTTTTTT
TRBJ2-7 TRBD2 many TRBV20-1 CSARGSVAGAIEQYF TGCAGTGCGCGAGGGAGTGTAGCGGGAGCGATCGAGCAGTACTTC
TRBJ1-2 - - TRBV6-6 CASSYSIQIRANYGYTF TGTGCCAGCAGTTACTCGATTCAGATCCGAGCAAACTATGGCTACACCTTC
TRBJ2-7 - many TRBV20-1 CSARGSRYEQYF TGCAGTGCTAGGGGGAGTCGATACGAGCAGTACTTC
TRBJ2-1 - many TRBV11-3 CASSLSAGYNEQFF TGTGCCAGCAGCTTATCGGCAGGATACAATGAGCAGTTCTTC
TRBJ1-5 TRBD1 - TRBV6-1 CASSKGGTGGYQPQHF TGTGCCAGCAGTAAGGGCGGGACAGGGGGTTATCAGCCCCAGCATTTT
TRBJ2-5 TRBD2 many TRBV7-9 CASSAGVRPGETQYF TGTGCCAGCAGCGCGGGGGTCAGGCCTGGCGAGACCCAGTACTTC
TRBJ2-1 TRBD2 - TRBV5-1 CASSTQRGGHTGEQFF TGTGCCAGCAGCACCCAGCGGGGGGGCCATACCGGTGAGCAGTTCTTC
TRBJ2-5 - - TRBV15 CATSREGGQWETQYF TGTGCCACCAGCAGAGAAGGTGGGCAGTGGGAGACCCAGTACTTC
TRBJ2-7 TRBD2 - TRBV19 CASSIGRLAGDEQYF TGTGCCAGTAGTATTGGGAGACTAGCGGGAGACGAGCAGTACTTC
TRBJ2-3 TRBD2 few TRBV24-1 CATSEPGLAGGPSTDTQYF TGTGCCACCAGTGAGCCGGGACTAGCGGGAGGGCCTAGCACAGATACGCAGTATTTT
TRBJ1-1 TRBD1 - TRBV30 CAWSKGGTGTEGFF TGTGCCTGGAGCAAGGGAGGGACAGGGACTGAAGGTTTCTTT
TRBJ2-7 - many TRBV3-1 CASSQLKDYPSYEQYF TGTGCCAGCAGCCAATTGAAGGACTACCCCTCCTACGAGCAGTACTTC
TRBJ2-3 TRBD1 many TRBV6-2/TRBV6-3 CASSFSIYRGSADTQYF TGTGCCAGCAGCTTCTCGATTTACAGGGGAAGTGCAGATACGCAGTATTTT
TRBJ2-3 - many TRBV11-2 CASSTDSVQNTQYF TGTGCCAGCAGCACAGACAGCGTGCAAAATACGCAGTATTTT
TRBJ1-1 - many TRBV5-1 CASSLAEDTSNTEAFF TGCGCCAGCAGCTTGGCCGAGGACACCTCGAACACTGAAGCTTTCTTT
TRBJ2-2 TRBD1 - TRBV18 CASSPQGARPGELFF TGTGCCAGCTCACCTCAGGGGGCGCGACCCGGGGAGCTGTTTTTT
TRBJ1-2 TRBD1 - TRBV2 CASRDRGHNGYTF TGTGCCAGCAGAGACAGGGGGCACAATGGCTACACCTTC
TRBJ2-5 TRBD1 - TRBV7-2 CASSPRGQGAWETQYF TGTGCCAGCAGCCCACGAGGACAGGGGGCGTGGGAGACCCAGTACTTC
TRBJ1-2 TRBD1 many TRBV5-1 CASSPGTEYGYTF TGCGCCAGCTCCCCGGGGACAGAATATGGCTACACCTTC
TRBJ1-2 - few TRBV27 CASSNPAEYGYTF TGTGCCAGCAGTAATCCGGCGGAGTATGGCTACACCTTC
TRBJ2-5 - many TRBV28 CASSLSLSRGSAGETQYF TGTGCCAGCAGTTTATCCCTATCCAGAGGGAGCGCAGGGGAGACCCAGTACTTC
TRBJ1-2 - - TRBV3-1 CASSHVRVDHGYTF TGTGCCAGCAGCCACGTCAGGGTCGACCATGGCTACACCTTC
TRBJ2-7 - many TRBV6-1 CASSYAEASSYEQYF TGTGCCAGCAGTTACGCGGAGGCGAGCTCCTACGAGCAGTACTTC
TRBJ1-4 - few TRBV7-9 CASSLDGGFLKKLFF TGTGCCAGCAGCTTAGACGGGGGATTTCTGAAAAAACTGTTTTTT
TRBJ1-2 - - TRBV28 CASSFSATSNGYTF TGTGCCAGCAGTTTTAGTGCGACATCTAATGGCTACACCTTC
TRBJ2-1 TRBD2 - TRBV4-1 CASSQEGTSGIVDEQFF TGCGCCAGCAGCCAAGAGGGGACCAGCGGGATAGTCGATGAGCAGTTCTTC
TRBJ2-3 - few TRBV4-3 CASSLSPTGLTDTQYF TGCGCCAGCAGCCTGAGCCCCACAGGCTTGACAGATACGCAGTATTTT
TRBJ1-1 - few TRBV29-1 CSVEDYRSEAFF TGCAGCGTTGAAGACTACAGATCTGAAGCTTTCTTT
TRBJ1-1 - many TRBV28 CASSLSFISGEAFF TGTGCCAGCAGCCTATCATTTATATCCGGAGAAGCTTTCTTT
TRBJ2-2 - many TRBV10-3 CAISEPRGSTGELFF TGTGCCATCAGCGAACCCAGAGGTTCCACCGGGGAGCTGTTTTTT
TRBJ2-6 - many TRBV7-6 CASSLDGSRANVLTF TGTGCCAGCAGCTTGGATGGAAGCCGGGCCAACGTCCTGACTTTC
TRBJ2-1 TRBD2 few TRBV5-1 CASSFTPVTAGGGNEQFF TGCGCCAGCAGCTTTACGCCGGTAACAGCGGGGGGAGGGAATGAGCAGTTCTTC
TRBJ2-2 TRBD2 few TRBV19 CATRLAGTLNTGELFF TGTGCCACCCGACTAGCGGGGACACTGAACACCGGGGAGCTGTTTTTT
TRBJ2-1 TRBD2 - TRBV4-2 CASSDTSGNVYNEQFF TGTGCCAGCAGCGACACTAGCGGGAATGTATACAATGAGCAGTTCTTC
TRBJ2-3 - many TRBV9 CASSAGYTDTQYF TGTGCCAGCAGCGCAGGGTACACAGATACGCAGTATTTT
TRBJ2-7 TRBD2 - TRBV10-3 CASRTSPFEQYF TGTGCCAGCAGGACTAGCCCCTTCGAGCAGTACTTC
TRBJ2-1 - many TRBV12-3/TRBV12-4 CASSPYRVSMGEQFF TGTGCCAGCAGTCCGTACCGGGTCTCAATGGGTGAGCAGTTCTTC
TRBJ1-1 - many TRBV7-2 CASSLMILNTEAFF TGTGCCAGCAGCTTAATGATCCTGAACACTGAAGCTTTCTTT
TRBJ2-2 TRBD1 - TRBV7-9 CASSRDPTGANTGELSF TGTGCCAGCAGCCGGGACCCGACAGGGGCGAACACCGGGGAGCTGTCTTTT
TRBJ1-4 TRBD1 many TRBV12-3/TRBV12-4 CASSPGQMYEKLFF TGTGCCAGCAGTCCGGGACAGATGTATGAAAAACTGTTTTTT
TRBJ1-2 TRBD1 few TRBV19 CASIRDRGLSSLYGYTF TGTGCCAGTATTCGGGACAGGGGACTCTCATCGCTATATGGCTACACCTTC
TRBJ2-3 TRBD2 few TRBV10-3 CAIRDLADTDTQYF TGTGCCATCAGAGATCTAGCGGACACAGATACGCAGTATTTT
TRBJ2-3 TRBD2 many TRBV30 CAWSVFAGVQYF TGTGCCTGGAGTGTTTTCGCGGGAGTGCAGTATTTT
TRBJ2-3 - once TRBV30 CAWSVEGLLLHTQYF TGTGCCTGGAGTGTCGAGGGACTCCTTCTCCATACGCAGTATTTT
TRBJ1-1 - few TRBV18 CASSPSGVRSEAFF TGTGCCAGCTCACCCTCGGGGGTGCGGTCTGAAGCTTTCTTT
TRBJ2-2 - many TRBV7-9 CASSLGNTNTGELFF TGTGCCAGCAGCTTAGGTAACACGAACACCGGGGAGCTGTTTTTT
TRBJ2-3 TRBD2 - TRBV30 CAWTSGLAGKDTQYF TGTGCCTGGACTTCCGGGCTAGCGGGAAAAGATACGCAGTATTTT
TRBJ2-1 - - TRBV7-6 CASSLNPASYNEQFF TGTGCCAGCAGCTTAAACCCCGCCTCCTACAATGAGCAGTTCTTC
TRBJ1-2 - many TRBV12-3/TRBV12-4 CASSFRAAGYTF TGTGCCAGCAGTTTCCGGGCGGCTGGCTACACCTTC
TRBJ2-3 - - TRBV24-1 CATSDIKYFTDTQYF TGTGCCACCAGTGATATCAAATACTTCACAGATACGCAGTATTTT